This T cell receptor (beta chain) came from a study of OX40 agonist ivuxolimab in advanced cancers. Study overall: The patients got ivuxolimab, which is an agonistic anti-OX40 (CD134) antibody. Partial responses were seen in three patients, one with hepatocellular carcinoma and two with cutaneous melanoma. Findings and caveats of the study: Relatively little clonal expansion, among the lowest observed, appeared in partial responders at 0.1-3.0 mg/kg.

Remarks on this clone: Its antigen is unknown.

The protocol was immunoSEQ multiplex PCR, while the TCRdb copy is restricted to in-frame clones and leaves out a portion. The data contain some 70,000 clones, approximately 90% of them singletons. Germline loops: CDR1 MGHDK, CDR2 SYGVNS. The CDR3 is 14 residues long. The V and J ends lost 8 bases and 7 bases respectively, with 15 bases between them. The sequences come from CD4+ or CD8+ T cells sorted from blood, collected in a trial of the OX40 agonist ivuxolimab. This chain connects TRBV25-1 to TRBJ1-6, with a weak D call TRBD1 (6 bases). The clonotype originates from an adult with an advanced solid tumor such as melanoma, head and neck, liver or kidney cancer. CDR3 residues: CASRGGTTNSPLHF. The CDR3 DNA reads as TGTGCCAGCCGGGGGGGGACAACAAATTCACCCCTCCACTTT. Combining the CDR3 with reference TRBV25-1 and TRBJ1-6 gives the whole variable domain EADIYQTPRYLVIGTGKKITLECSQTMGHDKMYWYQQDPGMELHLIHYSYGVNSTEKGDLSSESTVSRIRTEHFPLTLESARPSHTSQYLCASRGGTTNSPLHFGNGTRLTVT.